This T cell receptor beta chain was retrieved from a study of identical twins. The study, taken as a whole, reports: Partial confounding of zero-insertion analyses by invariant MAIT and iNKT cells was possible. Alpha sequences out of frame and shared by twins had excess low generation probability.

The cDNA had a unique molecular identifier and a template-switch universal primer site. Via MiXCR, TCRdb re-called the 5' RACE reads, giving one row per CDR3 protein. Among 640,000 or so distinct CDR3 sequences listed, 5.5% to 7.5% were seen once. This clonotype was observed a handful of times. Its matching antigen is unknown. The TCR originated in a man aged 18 to 29 in good health. The sequenced sample was naive T cells sorted from blood.

The CDR3: CASSFGVAAGWDEQYV. The CDR3 coding sequence is TGTGCCAGCAGCTTTGGTGTTGCGGCAGGGTGGGACGAGCAGTACGTC. The chain has TRBV7-2 and TRBJ2-7; a weak D match, TRBD1 (5 bases). Looked up from germline, CDR1 is SGHTA and CDR2 is FQGNSA. The CDR3 is made up of 16 amino acids. Trimming left V 3 bases short and J 5 bases short, with 20 bases between.